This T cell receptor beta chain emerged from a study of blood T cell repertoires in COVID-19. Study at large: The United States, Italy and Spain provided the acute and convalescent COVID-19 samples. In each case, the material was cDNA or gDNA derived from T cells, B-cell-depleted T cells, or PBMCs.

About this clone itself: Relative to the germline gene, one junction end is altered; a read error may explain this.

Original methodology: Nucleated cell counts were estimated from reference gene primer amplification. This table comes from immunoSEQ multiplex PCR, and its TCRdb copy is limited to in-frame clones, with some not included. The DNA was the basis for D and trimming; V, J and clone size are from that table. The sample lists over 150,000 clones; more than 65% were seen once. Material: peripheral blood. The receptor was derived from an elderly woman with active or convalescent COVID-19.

The CDR3 sequence: CASNSPGFGRLGF. The CDR3 DNA reads TGTGCCAGCAATTCCCCCGGGTTCGGGAGGTTGGGTTTT. The chain carries TRBV28 and TRBJ1-4; D uncertain. CDR1 and CDR2 (germline): MDHEN, SYDVKM. The CDR3 runs to 13 residues.